This is a list of T cell receptor beta chains from one sample in a study of spatial heterogeneity in lung cancer. One entry per CDR3 protein, called by TCRdb with MiXCR from the 5' RACE reads. The sample shows 40,000 to 45,000 distinct CDR3 sequences, approximately 7% of them seen only once. Here the sequenced sample was PBMCs, taken at surgery. The source of these receptors is a female donor with early-stage non-small cell lung cancer. Each CDR3 is given with its conserved first and last residue. Each record gives: CDR3 protein, CDR3 DNA, clone size, J gene, CDR3 length, V gene, D gene. A D gene is named only where the DNA matches it firmly. Clone size is given for some rows only: seen once, a few or many times, or a class if the clone is expanded.

CASSASLDPYSGELFF | TGTGCCAGCAGCGCGAGTCTCGACCCCTATTCGGGGGAGCTGTTTTTT | few | TRBJ2-2 | 16 | TRBV5-4 | .
CATRGGVTDTQYF | TGTGCCACCAGGGGGGGCGTGACAGATACGCAGTATTTT | many | TRBJ2-3 | 13 | TRBV6-5 | .
CASRLSTGNSPLHF | TGTGCCAGCAGGTTATCTACAGGGAATTCACCCCTCCACTTT | . | TRBJ1-6 | 14 | TRBV12-3/TRBV12-4 | .
CSAGDLRGDTDTQYF | TGCAGTGCTGGGGATCTCCGCGGGGACACAGATACGCAGTATTTT | . | TRBJ2-3 | 15 | TRBV20-1 | .
CASRRTANNQPQHF | TGTGCCAGCAGACGGACGGCTAACAATCAGCCCCAGCATTTT | . | TRBJ1-5 | 14 | TRBV12-3/TRBV12-4 | .
CSARGPSAVGEQYF | TGCAGTGCTAGAGGTCCCAGCGCGGTGGGCGAGCAGTACTTC | . | TRBJ2-7 | 14 | TRBV20-1 | .
CASSLAGTRGYEQYF | TGCGCCAGCAGCCTTGCCGGTACGCGCGGCTACGAGCAGTACTTC | many | TRBJ2-7 | 15 | TRBV5-1 | .
CASSPGTQTGELFF | TGCGCCAGCAGCCCCGGGACCCAAACCGGGGAGCTGTTTTTT | many | TRBJ2-2 | 14 | TRBV5-1 | .
CASRRGTGVPYEQYF | TGTGCCAGTAGACGCGGGACAGGGGTTCCCTACGAGCAGTACTTC | many | TRBJ2-7 | 15 | TRBV19 | TRBD1
CASSLTQGQRYGYTF | TGTGCCAGCAGCCTAACCCAGGGACAGCGTTATGGCTACACCTTC | many | TRBJ1-2 | 15 | TRBV7-2 | TRBD1
CASSPGGGGADTQYF | TGCGCCAGCAGTCCCGGAGGCGGGGGAGCAGATACGCAGTATTTT | . | TRBJ2-3 | 15 | TRBV4-1 | TRBD2
CASSPWDHRGYTF | TGTGCCAGCAGCCCCTGGGACCATCGCGGCTACACCTTC | many | TRBJ1-2 | 13 | TRBV3-1 | .
CASSPGLAGADEQFF | TGTGCCAGCTCACCGGGACTAGCGGGGGCGGATGAGCAGTTCTTC | many | TRBJ2-1 | 15 | TRBV18 | TRBD2
CSVGGATEKLFF | TGCAGTGTAGGGGGGGCGACTGAAAAACTGTTTTTT | . | TRBJ1-4 | 12 | TRBV20-1 | .
CASTEGHRPEETQYF | TGTGCCAGCACAGAGGGACACCGGCCAGAAGAGACCCAGTACTTC | many | TRBJ2-5 | 15 | TRBV7-2 | .
CATQVEGGYNEQFF | TGCGCCACCCAGGTGGAGGGGGGCTACAATGAGCAGTTCTTC | few | TRBJ2-1 | 14 | TRBV5-1 | .
CASSLGSASRGTDTQYF | TGTGCCAGCAGCTTAGGTTCGGCATCAAGGGGCACAGATACGCAGTATTTT | many | TRBJ2-3 | 17 | TRBV7-2 | .
CASSLAGGTYEQYF | TGCGCCAGCAGCTTGGCAGGCGGTACCTACGAGCAGTACTTC | many | TRBJ2-7 | 14 | TRBV5-1 | .
CASSLGQPNTEAFF | TGTGCCAGCAGCCTGGGACAGCCGAACACTGAAGCTTTCTTT | many | TRBJ1-1 | 14 | TRBV7-2 | TRBD1
CSAISPGTYEQYF | TGCAGTGCTATCTCCCCAGGGACCTACGAGCAGTACTTC | many | TRBJ2-7 | 13 | TRBV20-1 | .
CASSLAQTYGYTF | TGTGCCAGCAGCTTAGCACAGACCTATGGCTACACCTTC | many | TRBJ1-2 | 13 | TRBV7-2 | .
CASTGQGNTGELFF | TGTGCCAGCACAGGACAGGGAAACACCGGGGAGCTGTTTTTT | . | TRBJ2-2 | 14 | TRBV6-4 | TRBD1
CASSLGAFSGANVLTF | TGTGCCAGCAGCTTAGGGGCTTTTTCTGGGGCCAACGTCCTGACTTTC | many | TRBJ2-6 | 16 | TRBV7-2 | .
CAIRGQTGDSNYGYTF | TGTGCCATCAGAGGGCAAACAGGGGATTCTAACTATGGCTACACCTTC | few | TRBJ1-2 | 16 | TRBV10-3 | TRBD1
CASSPRTETQYF | TGTGCCAGCAGCCCCCGCACGGAGACCCAGTACTTC | many | TRBJ2-5 | 12 | TRBV6-2/TRBV6-3 | .
CASSLARTGELFF | TGTGCCAGCAGCTTAGCCCGGACCGGGGAGCTGTTTTTT | many | TRBJ2-2 | 13 | TRBV7-2 | .
CASSLDRFQPQHF | TGCGCCAGCAGCTTAGACAGGTTCCAGCCCCAGCATTTT | few | TRBJ1-5 | 13 | TRBV5-1 | .
CASRIPLTGAPGTDTQYF | TGCGCCAGCAGGATCCCTCTTACAGGGGCACCTGGCACAGATACGCAGTATTTT | many | TRBJ2-3 | 18 | TRBV5-1 | TRBD1
CASSESQGSDTQYF | TGCGCCAGCAGTGAATCACAGGGCTCAGATACGCAGTATTTT | few | TRBJ2-3 | 14 | TRBV10-1 | .
CASSQDLRGRKRTDTQYF | TGTGCCAGCAGCCAAGATCTTCGCGGGAGAAAACGCACAGATACGCAGTATTTT | many | TRBJ2-3 | 18 | TRBV4-2 | TRBD2
CASSLPGADTQYF | TGTGCCAGCAGCCTCCCTGGGGCAGATACGCAGTATTTT | few | TRBJ2-3 | 13 | TRBV11-2 | .
CASSETGEAFF | TGCGCCAGCAGCGAGACAGGTGAAGCTTTCTTT | . | TRBJ1-1 | 11 | TRBV5-1 | .
CASTSGGGAGHEQFF | TGTGCCAGCACGTCAGGCGGGGGGGCCGGTCATGAGCAGTTCTTC | many | TRBJ2-1 | 15 | TRBV28 | TRBD2
CASKQDRGFSADTQYF | TGTGCCAGCAAACAAGACAGGGGCTTTTCCGCAGATACGCAGTATTTT | few | TRBJ2-3 | 16 | TRBV6-5 | TRBD1
CASSLVARQNQPQHF | TGTGCCAGCAGCTTAGTGGCTAGACAAAATCAGCCCCAGCATTTT | many | TRBJ1-5 | 15 | TRBV7-2 | .
CASRSYRGVNSPLHF | TGTGCCAGCAGGTCCTACAGGGGAGTAAATTCACCCCTCCACTTT | many | TRBJ1-6 | 15 | TRBV12-3/TRBV12-4 | TRBD1
CASSETADGYTF | TGCGCCAGCAGCGAAACTGCGGATGGCTACACCTTC | many | TRBJ1-2 | 12 | TRBV5-1 | .
CASSLSGADTQYF | TGTGCCAGCAGCTTAAGCGGCGCGGATACGCAGTATTTT | many | TRBJ2-3 | 13 | TRBV7-9 | .
CSARDHGSGGSYNEQFF | TGCAGTGCTAGAGATCACGGTAGCGGGGGGTCCTACAATGAGCAGTTCTTC | many | TRBJ2-1 | 17 | TRBV20-1 | TRBD2
CASSLGGSGSYEQFF | TGCGCCAGCAGCTTGGGTGGTAGCGGGTCTTATGAGCAGTTCTTC | many | TRBJ2-1 | 15 | TRBV5-1 | TRBD2
CASGGGSLQETQYF | TGTGCCAGTGGCGGGGGGTCCCTCCAAGAGACCCAGTACTTC | many | TRBJ2-5 | 14 | TRBV6-2/TRBV6-3 | TRBD2
CAWRTFLAGEGNTIYF | TGTGCCTGGAGGACCTTTCTGGCAGGGGAAGGAAACACCATATATTTT | many | TRBJ1-3 | 16 | TRBV30 | .
CASSLFQGTSSYNEQFF | TGTGCCAGCAGCTTGTTTCAGGGGACAAGCTCCTACAATGAGCAGTTCTTC | many | TRBJ2-1 | 17 | TRBV7-2 | .